Listed below are T cell receptor beta chains from one sample, sequenced in a study of CD8+ T cells in alopecia areata. Profiling relied on immunoSEQ multiplex PCR, and the TCRdb table lists in-frame clones only, not all of them. The data contain about 110,000 clones, under 60% of them singletons. The sample consisted of NKG2D-low CD8+ T cells sorted from blood. The receptors originated from a human donor with alopecia areata. Each CDR3 is given with its conserved first and last residue. The listing skips clone size in some rows; elsewhere it reads once, few, many or a size class.

CDR3 protein: CASSWGDEQYF
V gene: TRBV28
clone size: few

CDR3 protein: CASSASGFDEQYF
V gene: TRBV19
clone size: .

CDR3 protein: CASSLASGSGSRTGELFF
V gene: TRBV7-9
clone size: .

CDR3 protein: CASRPTWSSYEQYF
V gene: TRBV28
clone size: few

CDR3 protein: CASTTARVGDTQYF
V gene: TRBV27
clone size: few

CDR3 protein: CASSFDKTSGRTQETQYF
V gene: TRBV28
clone size: .

CDR3 protein: CASTQWDEQFF
V gene: TRBV10-2
clone size: .

CDR3 protein: CASSRDQPQHF
V gene: TRBV28
clone size: .

CDR3 protein: CASSQGDTQYF
V gene: TRBV28
clone size: .

CDR3 protein: CASGSLKDGTYEQYF
V gene: TRBV7-9
clone size: few

CDR3 protein: CASSSGQTYTGELFF
V gene: TRBV28
clone size: few

CDR3 protein: CASSPTGGARGYTF
V gene: TRBV27
clone size: .

CDR3 protein: CSVGNRGPSYEQYF
V gene: TRBV29-1
clone size: few

CDR3 protein: CASSLEDSLGQPQHF
V gene: TRBV7-8
clone size: few

CDR3 protein: CASSLGDTQYF
V gene: TRBV14
clone size: few

CDR3 protein: CASSILAISGANVLTF
V gene: TRBV28
clone size: .

CDR3 protein: CASSLYRANTGELFF
V gene: TRBV5-1
clone size: .

CDR3 protein: CASTFGRATDTQYF
V gene: TRBV2
clone size: few

CDR3 protein: CASSVVGSSYNEQFF
V gene: TRBV9
clone size: few

CDR3 protein: CASSQDPADEQFF
V gene: TRBV4-1
clone size: .

CDR3 protein: CASLRSRNEQFF
V gene: TRBV2
clone size: .

CDR3 protein: CASTTRASGRVDEQYF
V gene: TRBV4-1
clone size: .

CDR3 protein: CASSSGYEQYF
V gene: TRBV27
clone size: once

CDR3 protein: CSVEGRSEGSNEQYF
V gene: TRBV29-1
clone size: .

CDR3 protein: CSVAQGGNQPQHF
V gene: TRBV29-1
clone size: few

CDR3 protein: CASSAGLAGDDTQYF
V gene: TRBV7-9
clone size: few

CDR3 protein: CSVTGGPYNEQFF
V gene: TRBV29-1
clone size: .

CDR3 protein: CSVELGGAGAYEQYF
V gene: TRBV29-1
clone size: .

CDR3 protein: CASSRSGLAHNEQFF
V gene: TRBV27
clone size: once

CDR3 protein: CASITNTEAFF
V gene: TRBV2
clone size: .

CDR3 protein: CASSQAGYEQYF
V gene: TRBV4-1
clone size: .

CDR3 protein: CASKQREYHNEQFF
V gene: TRBV27
clone size: .

CDR3 protein: CASSLGQGAREQYF
V gene: TRBV27
clone size: .